This is a list of T cell receptor beta chains from one sample in a study of blood T cell repertoires in COVID-19. Produced via immunoSEQ multiplex PCR; TCRdb's table is partial and in-frame only. Here the sample spans some 290,000 clones, 90% to 95% being singletons. The sample was PBMCs or T cells enriched from blood (not recorded which). These receptors originate from a woman in her 30s who had been exposed to COVID-19. The CDR3 runs from the conserved cysteine through the conserved F or W. A D gene is named only where the DNA matches it firmly. Some rows mark clone size as missing; the rest say once, few, many or name a class of expanded clone.

>16|NA|TRBV21-1|TRBJ1-2|NA
TGTGCCAGCAGCATAAAGGTACCGGGACTGAGCTATGGCTACACCTTC
CASSIKVPGLSYGYTF
>16|NA|TRBV5-5|TRBJ2-3|TRBD2
TGTGCCAGCAGCTTCTCGCGGGGGGGGAGCACAGATACGCAGTATTTT
CASSFSRGGSTDTQYF
>16|NA|TRBV9|TRBJ1-2|NA
TGTGCCAGCAGCGTAGATCCCGGACAGACGCCTTGGGGCTACACCTTC
CASSVDPGQTPWGYTF
>15|NA|TRBV2|TRBJ2-3|NA
TGTGCCAGCAGTGAACGTGGCCACCGCACAGATACGCAGTATTTT
CASSERGHRTDTQYF
>12|NA|TRBV19|TRBJ1-1|TRBD1
TGTGCGTTACAGGGGGGCGACACTGAAGCTTTCTTT
CALQGGDTEAFF
>19|NA|TRBV12-5|TRBJ2-1|TRBD1
TGTGCTAGTGGCGCGACCGGGACAGGGGGGGGTAGCTCCTACAATGAGCAGTTCTTC
CASGATGTGGGSSYNEQFF
>16|NA|TRBV18|TRBJ2-7|NA
TGTGCCAGCTCACCGGTGGGCCTAAAGGTCGACTACGAGCAGTACTTC
CASSPVGLKVDYEQYF
>12|NA|TRBV12-3/TRBV12-4|TRBJ1-4|NA
TGTGCCAGCAGCCACAGTCCCGAAAAACTGTTTTTT
CASSHSPEKLFF
>17|NA|TRBV19|TRBJ2-5|TRBD2
TGTGCCAGTAGTATTTCGTACCTCAGGACTAGCGTACAGACCCAGTACTTC
CASSISYLRTSVQTQYF
>12|NA|TRBV27|TRBJ1-1|NA
TGTGCCAGCAGCCGTCTAAACACTGAAGCTTTCTTT
CASSRLNTEAFF
>17|NA|TRBV10-3|TRBJ2-3|NA
TGTGCCATCAGCACACCGGGGGTTAGTCGGGGCACAGATACGCAGTATTTT
CAISTPGVSRGTDTQYF
>16|few|TRBV5-1|TRBJ1-4|NA
TGCGCCAGCAGCTCAGGGCGCCAGGGTGGAAATGAAAAACTGTTTTTT
CASSSGRQGGNEKLFF
>18|NA|TRBV10-1|TRBJ2-6|TRBD1
TGCGCCAGCAGTGAGGAAGGACAGGGCTACTCTGGGGCCAACGTCCTGACTTTC
CASSEEGQGYSGANVLTF
>17|once|TRBV10-3|TRBJ1-2|TRBD1
TGTGCCATCACCTCCGGGACAGGGAGTGGGTCTAACTATGGCTACACCTTC
CAITSGTGSGSNYGYTF
>14|NA|TRBV27|TRBJ2-4|TRBD2
TGTGCCAGCAGTGCGCGACTAGCGGAAAACATTCAGTACTTC
CASSARLAENIQYF
>11|once|TRBV5-6|TRBJ2-7|NA
TGTGCCAGCAGCTCCAACTACGAGCAGTACTTC
CASSSNYEQYF
>14|few|TRBV7-8|TRBJ1-2|NA
TGTGCCAGCTCCCTGACAAACTCTAACTATGGCTACACCTTC
CASSLTNSNYGYTF
>13|NA|TRBV25-1|TRBJ1-5|TRBD1
TGTGCCAGCAGTGCTTACAGGGGTCAGCCCCAGCATTTT
CASSAYRGQPQHF
>15|once|TRBV5-1|TRBJ1-1|TRBD1
TGCGCCAGCAGCTTGGAAGGGACAGTGAACACTGAAGCTTTCTTT
CASSLEGTVNTEAFF
>14|NA|TRBV19|TRBJ2-7|TRBD1
TGTGCCAGTAGTATCGGACAGGGCTCCTACGAGCAGTACTTC
CASSIGQGSYEQYF
>13|once|TRBV19|TRBJ1-5|TRBD1
TGTGCCAGTACACGGACAGGGGATCAGCCCCAGCATTTT
CASTRTGDQPQHF
>15|NA|TRBV10-3|TRBJ1-5|NA
TGTGCCATCAGTGAGTCTGGACAGACAAATCAGCCCCAGCATTTT
CAISESGQTNQPQHF
>15|few|TRBV7-2|TRBJ2-7|TRBD2
TGTGCCAGCAGCTTAGTTTTCGCTAGCGGTTACGAGCAGTACTTC
CASSLVFASGYEQYF
>14|NA|TRBV2|TRBJ1-2|NA
TGTGCCAGCAGTGAAGCGCTTGCAGGTTATGGCTACACCTTC
CASSEALAGYGYTF
>15|NA|TRBV30|TRBJ1-3|TRBD1
TGTGCCTGGGATAGGACAGGGCGATCGGGAAACACCATATATTTT
CAWDRTGRSGNTIYF
>17|NA|TRBV7-2|TRBJ2-1|TRBD1
TGTGCCAGCAGCGGACGGGACAGGGGGCAGTCCTACAATGAGCAGTTCTTC
CASSGRDRGQSYNEQFF
>15|NA|TRBV11-1|TRBJ2-7|TRBD1
TGTGCCAGCAGCCTCGGACAGGGGAGTACCTACGAGCAGTACTTC
CASSLGQGSTYEQYF
>16|once|TRBV5-1|TRBJ1-1|TRBD1
TGCGCCAGCAGCCGACAGGGGGCGGTCGTGGGCACTGAAGCTTTCTTT
CASSRQGAVVGTEAFF
>17|NA|TRBV21-1|TRBJ1-1|NA
TGTGCCAGCAGCAAAGAAGGGACAGGGACATGGTACACTGAAGCTTTCTTT
CASSKEGTGTWYTEAFF
>15|NA|TRBV5-1|TRBJ2-3|NA
TGCGCCAGCAGCTTGGAAGGACAGGGAGGGGATACGCAGTATTTT
CASSLEGQGGDTQYF
>13|few|TRBV19|TRBJ2-7|TRBD1
TGTGCCAGTCGGGGACAGAGCTCCTACGAGCAGTACTTC
CASRGQSSYEQYF
>16|NA|TRBV5-6|TRBJ1-2|NA
TGTGCCAGCAGCTTGTATCCAGGCACCTATAACTATGGCTACACCTTC
CASSLYPGTYNYGYTF
>16|NA|TRBV19|TRBJ1-5|NA
TGTGCCAGTACCCTAACAGGGTCGAGTTCCGTTCAGCCCCAGCATTTT
CASTLTGSSSVQPQHF
>14|NA|TRBV6-5|TRBJ1-2|NA
TGTGCCAGCCGACCGACGGGACAAACGGCTGGCTACACCTTC
CASRPTGQTAGYTF
>14|NA|TRBV9|TRBJ1-2|TRBD1
TGTGCCAGCAGCCCCCGGACAGGGGGATATGGCTACACCTTC
CASSPRTGGYGYTF
>13|NA|TRBV18|TRBJ1-2|NA
TGTGCCAGCTCCCCGAACAGGCAAGGGGGCTACACCTTC
CASSPNRQGGYTF
>14|few|TRBV7-9|TRBJ1-4|TRBD1
TGTGCCAGCAGCGAAGGACAGGGTAATGAAAAACTGTTTTTT
CASSEGQGNEKLFF